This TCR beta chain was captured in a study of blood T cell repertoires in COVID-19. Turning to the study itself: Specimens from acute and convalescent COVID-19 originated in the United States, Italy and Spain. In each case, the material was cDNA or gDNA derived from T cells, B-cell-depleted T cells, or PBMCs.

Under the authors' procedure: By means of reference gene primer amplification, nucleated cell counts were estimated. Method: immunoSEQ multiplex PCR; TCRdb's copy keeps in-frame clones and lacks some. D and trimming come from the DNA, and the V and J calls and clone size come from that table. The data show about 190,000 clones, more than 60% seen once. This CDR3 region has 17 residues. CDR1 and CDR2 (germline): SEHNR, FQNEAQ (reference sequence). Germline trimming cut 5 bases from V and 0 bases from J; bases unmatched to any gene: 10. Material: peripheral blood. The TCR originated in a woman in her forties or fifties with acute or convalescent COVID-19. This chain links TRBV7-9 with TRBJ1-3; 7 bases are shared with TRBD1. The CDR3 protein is CASSHGQVGDSGNTIYF. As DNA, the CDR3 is TGTGCCAGCAGCCACGGACAGGTTGGAGACTCTGGAAACACCATATATTTT.